A selection of T cell receptor beta chains follows, all from one sample in a study of blood T cells in healthy people across ages. TCRdb itself ran the 5' RACE reads through MiXCR, one entry per CDR3 protein. The repertoire includes about a million distinct CDR3 sequences, about two fifths of them detected once, and approximately 14% sits in the top ten. The sequenced sample was blood. The receptors were sampled from a man aged 18 to 30 in good health. The CDR3 runs from the conserved cysteine through the conserved F or W. A D gene is named only where the DNA matches it firmly. Clone sizes are given selectively: once, few, many, or a class where the clone is expanded.

cdr3_length j_call d_call v_call clone_size cdr3_nt cdr3_aa
15 TRBJ1-1 TRBD1 TRBV27 once TGTGCCAGCAGTCGGGACAGGGGGCGCGGCACTGAAGCTTTCTTT CASSRDRGRGTEAFF
15 TRBJ1-1 TRBD1 TRBV20-1 NA TGCAGTGCAGCCGAATCGACAGGGTTGAGGACTGAAGCTTTCTTT CSAAESTGLRTEAFF
17 TRBJ2-3 TRBD1 TRBV20-1 NA TGCAGTGCCTTGGGGGACGGGACAGGGAGGTCCACAGATACGCAGTATTTT CSALGDGTGRSTDTQYF
12 TRBJ1-1 NA TRBV20-1 NA TGCAGTGCTACGCAGGCGAACACTGAAGCTTTCTTT CSATQANTEAFF
16 TRBJ1-5 NA TRBV20-1 NA TGCAGTGCTGTCGGGGTGGGCAGGGCTAGCAATCAGCCCCAGCATTTT CSAVGVGRASNQPQHF
13 TRBJ2-1 NA TRBV12-3/TRBV12-4 NA TGTGCCAGCAGTTTGGCACAGGCTCAAGAGCAGTTCTTC CASSLAQAQEQFF
16 TRBJ1-6 NA TRBV27 NA TGTGCCAGCAGTTTGAGGATAGTAGAAGGAGGTTCACCCCTCCACTTT CASSLRIVEGGSPLHF
16 TRBJ2-1 NA TRBV5-8 NA TGTGCCAGCAGCCCAAGACATCGGACAGACAACAATGAGCAGTTCTTC CASSPRHRTDNNEQFF
16 TRBJ2-5 TRBD2 TRBV6-6 NA TGTGCCAGCAGTTACCCGACTAGCGGGGGATACAATGAGCAGTACTTC CASSYPTSGGYNEQYF
15 TRBJ2-1 TRBD2 TRBV12-3/TRBV12-4 NA TGTGCCAGCTCGCGCCTAGCGGGGCGCTACAATGAGCAGTTCTTC CASSRLAGRYNEQFF
17 TRBJ1-2 NA TRBV4-3 NA TGCGCCAGCAGCCAACTCCGCGGCGACAGGCCCTTCTATGGCTACACCTTC CASSQLRGDRPFYGYTF
15 TRBJ1-2 NA TRBV7-9 NA TGTGCCAGCAGCCCACCCAGACTGAATAACTATGGCTACACCTTC CASSPPRLNNYGYTF
14 TRBJ2-2 TRBD1 TRBV29-1 NA TGCAGCGTCCCGGGACAGGGTTTTGGCGGGGAGCTGTTTTTT CSVPGQGFGGELFF
14 TRBJ1-2 TRBD1 TRBV12-3/TRBV12-4 NA TGTGCCAGCAGTTCGACGGGACAGAGCTATGGCTACACCTTC CASSSTGQSYGYTF
14 TRBJ2-5 NA TRBV9 NA TGTGCCAGCTCCCCTCCGGACGCCCAAGAGACCCAGTACTTC CASSPPDAQETQYF
15 TRBJ2-1 TRBD2 TRBV7-8 few TGTGCCAGCAGCTCACGGGGGGGCATCTACAATGAGCAGTTCTTC CASSSRGGIYNEQFF
20 TRBJ1-3 TRBD1 TRBV12-3/TRBV12-4 few TGTGCCAGCAGTTTAGCAAGACAGGGGATCGCTCTCCCCTCTGGAAACACCATATATTTT CASSLARQGIALPSGNTIYF
16 TRBJ1-6 TRBD1 TRBV20-1 NA TGCAGTGCTAGGGACCAGGGGGGCTCCTATAATTCACCCCTCCACTTT CSARDQGGSYNSPLHF
15 TRBJ2-1 TRBD1 TRBV7-2 NA TGTGCCAGCAGCTCGGGACAGGGACGTACCGATGAGCAGTTCTTC CASSSGQGRTDEQFF
15 TRBJ2-7 NA TRBV6-1 few TGTGCCAGCAGTGAAGCTTCCCCAGGGGCCTACGAGCAGTACTTC CASSEASPGAYEQYF
14 TRBJ1-1 NA TRBV4-2 NA TGTGCCAGCAGCCAAGAAAACCCGGGCACTGAAGCTTTCTTT CASSQENPGTEAFF
13 TRBJ1-3 NA TRBV5-1 NA TGCGCCAGCAGCTTTGGGGATGGAAACACCATATATTTT CASSFGDGNTIYF
16 TRBJ2-7 TRBD1 TRBV6-2/TRBV6-3 NA TGTGCCAGCACCCAGAAGGGGGCAAACTCCTACAATGAGCAGTACTTC CASTQKGANSYNEQYF
16 TRBJ2-1 TRBD1 TRBV20-1 few TGCAGTGCTAGAGATCAGGGGGTCAAAGGGTCCCATGAGCAGTTCTTC CSARDQGVKGSHEQFF
16 TRBJ2-7 TRBD2 TRBV7-2 NA TGTGCCAGCAGCTACCGCGCTAGCGGGAGAGAATCCGAGCAGTACTTC CASSYRASGRESEQYF
14 TRBJ2-7 TRBD1 TRBV7-2 many TGTGCCAGCAGCTTAGAGACAGGGTTATACGAGCAGTACTTC CASSLETGLYEQYF
15 TRBJ1-5 NA TRBV28 NA TGTGCCAGCAGTTTTTGGCGGGATAGCAATCAGCCCCAGCATTTT CASSFWRDSNQPQHF
17 TRBJ1-2 NA TRBV6-5 NA TGTGCCAGCAGTTACTTCCCCTCCCGAACGGCTAACTATGGCTACACCTTC CASSYFPSRTANYGYTF
16 TRBJ2-4 TRBD2 TRBV7-2 once TGTACCAGCAGCGTGAAAGTTGCTAGCGGGGGAAACATTCAGTACTTC CTSSVKVASGGNIQYF
16 TRBJ2-7 TRBD1 TRBV6-5 few TGTGCCAGCAGTTACCAGGGGACAGGTAATTCCTACGAGCAGTACTTC CASSYQGTGNSYEQYF
15 TRBJ1-4 TRBD1 TRBV12-3/TRBV12-4 few TGTGCCAGCAGTTCGAGACAGGGGACGAATGAAAAACTGTTTTTT CASSSRQGTNEKLFF
14 TRBJ1-6 TRBD1 TRBV28 few TGTGCCTCAGTAGGGACAGGAGATAATTCACCCCTCCACTTT CASVGTGDNSPLHF
17 TRBJ2-6 TRBD1 TRBV5-1 NA TGCGCCAGCAGCTTGGAACAGGGGGTGATCGGGGCCAACGTCCTGACTTTC CASSLEQGVIGANVLTF
14 TRBJ2-7 TRBD1 TRBV12-3/TRBV12-4 many TGTGCCAGCAGTTACTACGGGACAGGGCAAGAGCAGTACTTC CASSYYGTGQEQYF
14 TRBJ1-1 TRBD1 TRBV20-1 NA TGCAGTACTAGAGAGGGACAGGGCAAGCCTGATGCTTTCTTT CSTREGQGKPDAFF
13 TRBJ2-7 NA TRBV25-1 few TGTGCCAGCAGTGATCCAGGCGTTTACGAGCAGTACTTC CASSDPGVYEQYF
15 TRBJ1-5 TRBD1 TRBV24-1 NA TGTGCCACCAGTGAGGCGGGACAGAGCAATCAGCCCCAGCATTTT CATSEAGQSNQPQHF
16 TRBJ2-3 TRBD2 TRBV7-6 NA TGTGCCAGCAGCTTAGAAATTGCGGGGGGAGCAGATACGCAGTATTTT CASSLEIAGGADTQYF
14 TRBJ1-3 TRBD1 TRBV10-3 NA TGTGCCATCACCCGGGGACAGATAGGAAACACCATATATTTT CAITRGQIGNTIYF
16 TRBJ2-2 NA TRBV7-3 NA TGTGCCAGCAGCCTAGCTGCCGCCTCGAACACCGGGGAGCTGTTTTTT CASSLAAASNTGELFF
14 TRBJ1-5 NA TRBV12-3/TRBV12-4 NA TGTGCCAGCAGTTTCTCCAGAGTCAATCAGCCCCAGCATTTT CASSFSRVNQPQHF
15 TRBJ2-7 TRBD2 TRBV14 few TGTGCCAGCAGCCAAGTGGGGGAGGGTTGGAACGAGCAGTACTTC CASSQVGEGWNEQYF
13 TRBJ1-2 NA TRBV7-2 many TGTGCCAGCAGCCACCGAGACATCTATGGCTACACCTTC CASSHRDIYGYTF
12 TRBJ1-1 NA TRBV28 NA TGTGCCACAATTACCGGGAACACTGAAGCTTTCTTT CATITGNTEAFF
12 TRBJ2-7 NA TRBV20-1 few TGCAGTGCTAGGCCAGGGCTCTACGAGCAGTACTTC CSARPGLYEQYF
15 TRBJ2-1 TRBD1 TRBV12-3/TRBV12-4 few TGTGCCAGCAGTACGGAGCCGGGACAGCACAATGAGCAGTTCTTC CASSTEPGQHNEQFF
11 TRBJ1-1 NA TRBV2 NA TGTGCCACCCCAAGTGGGGGTGAAGCTTTCTTT CATPSGGEAFF
13 TRBJ1-2 NA TRBV4-2 NA TGTGCCAGCAGCCGCGACAAGGTGGGCGGCTACACCTTC CASSRDKVGGYTF
14 TRBJ2-3 NA TRBV5-6 few TGTGCCAGCAGCCTCAGGGTCGACGTAGATACACAGTATTTT CASSLRVDVDTQYF
12 TRBJ1-4 NA TRBV3-1 few TGTGCCAGCACGGGTAGAGGGGAAAAACTGTTTTTT CASTGRGEKLFF